This T cell receptor beta chain was identified in a study of shared clonotypes between healthy human individuals. Study at large: Per donor, CD8 memory used one plate, CD8 naive used two, CD4 memory used three and CD4 naive used three. Findings and limits, study-wide: The low donor count limited represented genetic and exposure-history diversity.

As to this clone: Antigen unknown.

Tens of thousands of T cell genomes, or roughly 200 ng DNA, went into the sorted-subset replicate PCRs. Original analysis: ImmunoSEQ sequences covered only the junction and lacked quality scores; filtering therefore differed. Sequencing used immunoSEQ multiplex PCR; TCRdb keeps in-frame clones, though not all of them. From that table come the V and J calls and clone size; the DNA was used to work out D and trimming. The repertoire holds hundreds of thousands of clones, with 95% to 98% as singletons. CDR3 size: 15 residues. J gave up 2 bases and V 8 bases, and 8 bases lay outside the gene matches. Germline assignment: CDR1 MNHEY and CDR2 SMNVEV (reference sequence).

The sample taken for sequencing was naive CD4+ T cells sorted from blood. The subset: CD45RA+ positively selected. The receptor was derived from a woman in her 30s in good health. The V and J genes are TRBV27 and TRBJ2-3, with TRBD2 matching 9 bases. The CDR3 here is CASGLAGRFTDTQYF. Written as DNA, the CDR3 is TGTGCCAGCGGGCTAGCGGGGAGATTCACAGATACGCAGTATTTT.